The source of this T cell receptor (beta chain) is a study of shared T cell receptors in the human thymus. Profiled with immunoSEQ multiplex PCR; TCRdb holds only in-frame clones, not every one. The table has hundreds of thousands of clones, around 87% seen once. The CDR3 runs 17 residues. The germline CDR1 and CDR2 sequences are SEHNR and FQNEAQ (reference sequence). The V and J ends lost 5 bases and 6 bases respectively, with 23 bases between them. The sample was also linked to a second study, of human thymus T cells. Per that paper: The thymus was resected at corrective cardiac surgery. An apparent bias in V and J gene usage was seen in thymic and blood repertoires.

The chain links TRBV7-9 to TRBJ1-5; a possible D gene is TRBD1 (5 bases). The source is a boy under two years old with a congenital heart defect. Material for sequencing was thymocytes. This chain's CDR3 is CASSQGTMGQGGQPQHF. The CDR3 nucleotides read TGTGCCAGCAGCCAAGGGACTATGGGGCAGGGTGGTCAGCCCCAGCATTTT.